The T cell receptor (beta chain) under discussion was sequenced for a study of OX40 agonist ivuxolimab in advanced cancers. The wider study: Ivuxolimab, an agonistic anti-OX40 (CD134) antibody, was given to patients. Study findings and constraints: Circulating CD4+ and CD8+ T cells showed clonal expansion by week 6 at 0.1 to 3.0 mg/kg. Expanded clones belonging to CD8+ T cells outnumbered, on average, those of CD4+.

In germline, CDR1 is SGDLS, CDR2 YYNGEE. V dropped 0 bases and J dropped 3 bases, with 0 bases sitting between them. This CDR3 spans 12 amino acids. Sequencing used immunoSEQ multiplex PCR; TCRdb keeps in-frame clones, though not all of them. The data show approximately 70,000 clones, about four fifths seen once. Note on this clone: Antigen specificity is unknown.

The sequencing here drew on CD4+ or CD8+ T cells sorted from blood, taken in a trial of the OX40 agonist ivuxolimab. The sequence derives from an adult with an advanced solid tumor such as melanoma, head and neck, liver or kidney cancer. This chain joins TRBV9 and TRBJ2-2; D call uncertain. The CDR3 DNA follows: TGTGCCAGCAGCGTAGACACCGGGGAGCTGTTTTTT. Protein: CASSVDTGELFF. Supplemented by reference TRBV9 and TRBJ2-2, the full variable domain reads DSGVTQTPKHLITATGQRVTLRCSPRSGDLSVYWYQQSLDQGLQFLIQYYNGEERAKGNILERFSAQQFPDLHSELNLSSLELGDSALYFCASSVDTGELFFGEGSRLTVL.